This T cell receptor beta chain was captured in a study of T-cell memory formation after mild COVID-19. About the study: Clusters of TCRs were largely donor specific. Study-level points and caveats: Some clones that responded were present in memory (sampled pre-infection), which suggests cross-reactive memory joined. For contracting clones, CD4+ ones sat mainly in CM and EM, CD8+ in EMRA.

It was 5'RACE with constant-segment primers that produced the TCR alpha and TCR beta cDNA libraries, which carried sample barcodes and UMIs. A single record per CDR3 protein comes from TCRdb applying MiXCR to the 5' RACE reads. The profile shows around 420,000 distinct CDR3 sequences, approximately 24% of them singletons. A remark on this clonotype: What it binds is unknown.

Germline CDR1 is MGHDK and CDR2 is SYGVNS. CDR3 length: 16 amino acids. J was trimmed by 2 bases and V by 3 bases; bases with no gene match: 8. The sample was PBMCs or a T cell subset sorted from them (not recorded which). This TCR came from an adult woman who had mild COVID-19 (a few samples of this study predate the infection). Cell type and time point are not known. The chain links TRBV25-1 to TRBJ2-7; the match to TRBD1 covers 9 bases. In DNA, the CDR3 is TGTGCCAGCAGTGATAAACTCGGGACAGGGCCCTACGAGCAGTACTTC. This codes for CASSDKLGTGPYEQYF.